This T cell receptor (beta chain) appears in the sequencing data of a study of CD8 T cells in Susac syndrome. With random hexamers, reverse transcription was performed on roughly 0.5 to 1 ug of RNA. TCRdb called the immunoSEQ multiplex PCR reads again in MiXCR, with one record for every CDR3 protein. This table has around 110,000 distinct CDR3 sequences, approximately 94% appearing once. TEMRA cells were enriched by FACS, and CD4+ and CD8+ T cells were negatively isolated. V gave up 5 bases and J gave up 8 bases, with 12 bases separating them. This CDR3 spans 12 amino acids. In germline, CDR1 is LNHDA, CDR2 SQIVND (reference sequence).

The sequenced sample consisted of CD8+ T cells from PBMCs. The chain carries TRBV19 and TRBJ1-1; no definite D call. The source is a human donor with Susac syndrome. The CDR3 nucleotides are TGTGCCAGTAGTCTGGGATACTCCGAAGCTTTCTTT. It specifies CASSLGYSEAFF.